What follows is one T cell receptor (beta chain) and its context. The target of this receptor is not known. Per-base qualities were not stored, and no clone one base away is much larger. The entry originates in a study of shared clonotypes between healthy human individuals (dated by TCRdb to the early 2020s). With respect to the entire study: A couple of women and a few men aged 18 to 49 years were included in the cohort. Different laboratories and diverse techniques were used to prepare libraries and sequence TCR repertoires, to increase sequencing depth and limit assay-specific biases. For each donor, CD4 naive and CD4 memory were each run on three plates, CD8 naive on two plates, and CD8 memory on one plate. The study deeply sequenced blood TCR repertoires of five healthy adults to estimate repertoire size and the extent of clonotype sharing between individuals. Per donor, leukapheresis produced somewhere between about 0.85 and 10 billion PBMCs. General conclusions and limits of the study: Even with the large sequencing depth, rarefaction of the sorted-subset datasets indicated that sequencing was incomplete. Based on pairwise subsampling, the degree of clonotype sharing among donors was expected to be affected by sequencing depth. Naive subsets generally had larger estimated clonotype richness than memory subsets did. Sampling was limited to blood, and TCR repertoires in tissue likely differ from TCR repertoires in blood. Sharing across a few donors was observed for around 5% of naive CD4, over 3% of naive CD8, 2% to 2.5% of memory CD4, and approximately 0.41% of memory CD8 clonotypes. Higher generation probabilities were observed for clonotypes shared by all four sorted-subset donors than for non-shared clonotypes. The small number of donors limited the genetic and exposure-history diversity represented.

Using the deep immunoSEQ assay, TCR CDR3 regions were amplified from genomic DNA by multiplex PCR. Extracted genomic DNA from each cell subset was spread evenly across all wells of several immunoSEQ 96-well plates, with each plate serving as a replicate. For sorted subsets, each replicate PCR was loaded with about 200 ng genomic DNA, equivalent to some 31,000 T cell genomes. Purified libraries were measured with a Qubit 3.0 fluorometer, size-checked on a Bioanalyzer 2100, and measured again with the KAPA Library Quantification kit. Each immunoSEQ 96-well plate was sequenced on its own single-read 150-cycle Illumina NextSeq 550 flow cell. Under the source paper's analysis protocol: The immunoSEQ output contained only junctional sequences without quality scores, so filtering could not match that applied to full-length reads. To assign V/J genes and CDR3, sequences were annotated using PyIR, a Python wrapper for IgBLAST v1.9, with IMGT germline references. Any read was removed if the V/J assignment was weak (E-value above 1e-6), the CDR3 was missing, or the read contained stop codons, out-of-frame junctions, or ambiguous translated residues. V3J clonotypes were defined as sequences sharing the same inferred V gene, J gene, and CDR3 amino acid sequence. Percentage overlap between repertoires was calculated by dividing the number of shared unique clonotypes by the size of the smaller repertoire. Three approaches were used to assess repertoire richness: RTK rarefaction, the Chao1 estimator, and Recon v2.1 estimates of unobserved clonotypes. For all TCRbeta clonotypes obtained by the gDNA method from a few donors, generation probabilities were computed with OLGA. TCRdb retrieved this table from immuneACCESS and kept in-frame rearrangements only. Not all clones are present; in checked studies, unresolved V genes account for under half, and no reason is known for the remainder. That table gives V, J and clone size, and the DNA gave D and trimming. The sample has around 1,100,000 clones on record, 60% to 85% of them singletons. 0.89% of the sample belongs to the ten largest clones.

The donors were healthy, HIV-negative adults with no recently reported acute infections or vaccinations. Every donor was a Caucasian adult residing in Nashville, Tennessee, USA. CD4+ T cells were enriched by magnetic negative selection; naive cells were then positively selected on CD45RA, and the negative fraction formed the memory subset. Blood was obtained by leukapheresis, after which PBMCs were separated by Ficoll-Histopaque density gradient centrifugation and cryopreserved in liquid nitrogen vapor phase. Analytical flow cytometry was used to check the purity and quantity of each magnetically sorted T cell population. From each sorted fraction, genomic DNA was isolated and quantified by UV absorbance on a Nanodrop 2000c. Via the germline V gene, CDR1 is SQVTM and CDR2 ANQGSEA. Trimming removed 3 bases from V and 5 bases from J, leaving 7 bases between the germline ends. The CDR3 starts with the cysteine, ends with the phenylalanine, and has 11 residues. Here the CDR3 DNA is all that survives: 33 bases in frame from base 1.

Here the chain combines TRBV29-1 and TRBJ2-5; the D gene assignment is ambiguous. This TCR derives from a man aged 18 to 30 in good health. Some clones in this sample may be carry-over from other donors' samples. Sequenced material: memory CD4+ T cells from PBMCs. Per the publication, the cell subset or site label means: CD45RA-negative fraction. This receptor has the CDR3 CSVEVMETQYF. The bases read TGCAGCGTTGAGGTAATGGAGACCCAGTACTTC.